This T cell receptor beta chain was found in a study of cytomegalovirus exposure and HLA in healthy donors. There are 12 residues in the CDR3. CDR1 is MNHEY and CDR2 is SVGAGI in the germline V gene. With 5 bases removed from V and 10 bases from J, the gap between germline ends came to 11 bases. PCR used 60 Vbeta primers and 13 Jbeta primers. Here immunoSEQ multiplex PCR was the method, and the copy in TCRdb shows in-frame clones only, minus some. The sample records some 150,000 clones, just under 80% being singletons. This clonotype was obtained from a male donor in good health and CMV-seronegative. The V and J genes are TRBV6-5 and TRBJ1-4; D gene unclear. The specimen was PBMCs. Here the CDR3 reads CASSPTGLKLFF. CDR3 nucleotide sequence: TGTGCCAGCAGTCCGACGGGATTAAAACTGTTTTTT.